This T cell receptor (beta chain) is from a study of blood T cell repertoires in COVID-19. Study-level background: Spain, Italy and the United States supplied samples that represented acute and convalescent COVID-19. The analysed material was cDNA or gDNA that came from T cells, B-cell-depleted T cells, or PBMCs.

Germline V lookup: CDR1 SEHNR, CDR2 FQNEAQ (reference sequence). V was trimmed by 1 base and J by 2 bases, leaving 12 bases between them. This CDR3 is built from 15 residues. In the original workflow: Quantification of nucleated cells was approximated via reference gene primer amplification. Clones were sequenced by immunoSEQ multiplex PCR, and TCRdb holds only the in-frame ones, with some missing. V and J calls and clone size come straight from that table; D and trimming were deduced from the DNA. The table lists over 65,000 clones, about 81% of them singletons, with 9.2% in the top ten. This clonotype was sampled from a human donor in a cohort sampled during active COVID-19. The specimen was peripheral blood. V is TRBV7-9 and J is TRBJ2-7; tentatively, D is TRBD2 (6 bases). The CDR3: CASSLGAGLAYEQYF. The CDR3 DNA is TGTGCCAGCAGCTTAGGTGCGGGGCTGGCCTACGAGCAGTACTTC.